This paragraph covers one T cell receptor beta chain sequence. Original analysis: Amplification of reference gene primers provided the estimated nucleated cell counts. Assay used: immunoSEQ multiplex PCR; TCRdb lists only in-frame clones, some missing. The D gene and trimming were derived from the DNA, and the V and J assignments and clone size from that table. The table records 150,000 to 200,000 clones, more than 75% of them present only once. CDR3 length: 14 amino acids. V was clipped by 0 bases and J by 4 bases, with 10 bases between them. Germline V gene sequence: CDR1 MGHRA, CDR2 YSYEKL. The data were taken from a study of blood T cell repertoires in COVID-19. Study at large: COVID-19 samples from acute and convalescent phases originated in the United States, Italy and Spain. Sample material is recorded as cDNA or gDNA derived from T cells, B-cell-depleted T cells, or PBMCs.

The rearrangement joins TRBV4-1 to TRBJ2-7; possible D gene TRBD2, 5 bases. What was sequenced was peripheral blood. The receptor comes from a man younger than 30 with active or convalescent COVID-19. Here the CDR3 reads CASSQDRLAYEQYF. The CDR3 DNA reads as TGCGCCAGCAGCCAAGATAGGCTAGCTTACGAGCAGTACTTC.